This T cell receptor (beta chain) came from a study of shared clonotypes between healthy human individuals. Study information: Each donor's CD8 memory used one plate, CD8 naive two, each CD4 subset three. Study-level results: Tissues were not sampled, only blood, and their repertoires likely differ. Relative to clonotypes present in all four donors, those not shared had lower generation probabilities.

Once extracted for a subset, genomic DNA was divided evenly among several immunoSEQ plates. Sequencing used immunoSEQ multiplex PCR; TCRdb keeps in-frame clones, though not all of them. The repertoire holds over 850,000 clones, with approximately 80% as singletons. The germline gives CDR1 SGHRS, CDR2 YFSETQ. V was pared by 7 bases and J by 4 bases, with 9 bases of the junction left unmatched. CDR3 size: 15 residues. With respect to this clone: Its specificity is not known.

Sequenced sample: memory CD4+ T cells from PBMCs. Subset specified: CD45RA-negative fraction. The V gene is TRBV5-1, the J gene TRBJ2-1, with 9 bases identical to TRBD2. The sequence was collected from a young man in good health. Some clones in this sample may be carry-over from other donors' samples. CDR3 DNA sequence: TGCGCCAGCGCAGAGGCGGGAGGGACGTACAATGAGCAGTTCTTC. It translates to CASAEAGGTYNEQFF. The full variable domain, with the rest looked up from reference TRBV5-1 and TRBJ2-1, is KAGVTQTPRYLIKTRGQQVTLSCSPISGHRSVSWYQQTPGQGLQFLFEYFSETQRNKGNFPGRFSGRQFSNSRSEMNVSTLELGDSALYLCASAEAGGTYNEQFFGPGTRLTVL.